This T cell receptor beta chain was profiled in a study of shared clonotypes between healthy human individuals. None of the donors, who were healthy HIV-negative adults, had recently had acute infections or vaccinations. Trimming at V came to 0 bases and at J to 7 bases, leaving 9 bases not matched to a gene. The CDR3 is 15 amino acids. Germline V gene data show CDR1 as SGHRS and CDR2 as YFSETQ. An even split of each subset's genomic DNA across several immunoSEQ plates was performed. Data came from immunoSEQ multiplex PCR; TCRdb stores just in-frame clones and leaves some out. This table holds some 1,400,000 clones, around 95% found once.

Sequenced sample: naive CD4+ T cells sorted from blood. Sample subset: CD45RA+ positively selected. The TCR originated in a young man in good health. V and J are TRBV5-1 and TRBJ1-2, with 7 bases aligning to TRBD1. The CDR3 region has the DNA TGCGCCAGCAGCTTGGAGGTGAGGGGGCGCGCTGGCTACACCTTC. Its translation: CASSLEVRGRAGYTF.